This T cell receptor (beta chain) was sequenced in a study of blood T cell repertoires in COVID-19. At the level of the study: Italy, Spain and the United States were the sources of the convalescent and acute COVID-19 samples. PBMCs, B-cell-depleted T cells, or T cells were the source of the cDNA or gDNA that made up the material.

J was trimmed by 7 bases and V by 4 bases; bases with no gene match: 8. CDR3 length: 16 residues. The germline gives CDR1 MNHEY, CDR2 SVGAGI. In the original analysis: The assay estimated nucleated cells by amplifying reference gene primers. Data came from immunoSEQ multiplex PCR; TCRdb stores just in-frame clones and leaves some out. D and trimming were read from the DNA, whereas the V and J calls and clone size are those reported in that table. The table shows under 250,000 clones, with around nine tenths occurring only once. The specimen sequenced was peripheral blood. This TCR derives from a woman aged 55 to 70 who had recovered from COVID-19. The rearrangement joins TRBV6-5 to TRBJ2-5; 14 nucleotides line up with TRBD2. This chain's CDR3 is CASSFLTSGGAGTQYF. The CDR3 nucleotides are TGTGCCAGCAGTTTTCTGACTAGCGGGGGGGCAGGGACCCAGTACTTC.